This T cell receptor (beta chain) stems from a study of neurological immune-mediated disorders (dated 2019 in TCRdb). For the wider study: Peripheral blood TCR-beta repertoires from patients with HTLV-I-associated myelopathy (HAM/TSP), patients with multiple sclerosis, and healthy controls were compared in the study using UMI-based sequencing. The cohort included about 70 subjects: roughly 14 with HAM/TSP, approximately 35 with multiple sclerosis, and 20 or so healthy controls. Longitudinal samples, technical triplicates and paired sorted CD4+ and CD8+ T-cell subsets, alongside PBMC samples, were included among the approximately 110 TCR-beta libraries.

Blood bank volunteers in Maryland, USA served as the healthy controls. Libraries from unsorted PBMCs were made from 2 million PBMCs kept in RNAlater at -80 degrees C until RNA extraction. Peripheral blood underwent Ficoll-Hypaque density gradient centrifugation to isolate PBMCs, which were then cryopreserved in liquid nitrogen. cDNA synthesis used template-switch 5'RACE with a primer carrying a 10-nucleotide random unique molecular identifier tagging each TCR transcript. Over 160 million TCR-beta sequences, covering 15-18 subjects, were produced in each sequencing run. The RNeasy kit was used to extract total RNA. TCR-beta VDJ regions were amplified with primers for the TCR constant region and the 5'RACE anchor, using the KAPA Real-time Library Amplification kit. A first PCR added sample indexes and Illumina adaptors, after which a second PCR increased the library yield. After purification with Ampure beads, the TCR product of roughly 650 bp was size-selected on a 2% E-gel SizeSelection system. Before pooling, library quality was checked on a Bioanalyzer, concentration was measured with Qubit, and libraries were quantified with the Kapa Library Quantification kit. Libraries were sequenced paired-end 2 x 150 bp on an Illumina HiSeq 2500. To increase sequence diversity, roughly 24-31% phiX was spiked into each library pool. On the authors' methods: The quality-filtered reads were processed with the UMI-based MiGEC pipeline, whose error correction step removed more than 80% of the raw TCR sequences. IMGT germline references were used for alignment of VDJ genes, and clonotypes were defined by a unique CDR3 amino acid sequence together with V-J genes. Clonal expansion, Shannon diversity and CDR3 relatedness (CalcPairwiseDistances, ClusterSamples) were evaluated with VDJtools, and phylogenetic trees were built with CLCbio workbench. A clone was classed as expanded if it had 8 or more unique UMIs, a cutoff based on coefficient-of-variation modelling across technical triplicates. TCRdb reworked the public reads: Q25 trimming with fastp, MiXCR clone assembly, productive beta chains retained. One record per CDR3 amino acid sequence lists the most common genes and DNA. The V and J calls shown here were made by TCRdb, not taken from the authors' results. The sample table contains 14,000 or so distinct CDR3 sequences; only one count was recorded for roughly 10% of them. The ten most abundant clones make up about 25% of the sample.

What the authors observed across the whole study: TCR clonal expansion was greatest in HAM/TSP patients and smallest in MS patients, who ranked below even healthy controls. Expanded clones from different subjects shared no identical CDR3 amino acid sequences, which suggests that TCR-beta repertoires were private in all groups.

Ten or more counts support this clonotype. What this receptor recognizes is not known. No per-base quality is available; no much larger clone lies one base away. For CDR1 and CDR2, the germline V gene lists SGHRS and YFSETQ. Spanning cysteine to phenylalanine, the CDR3 consists of 13 amino acids. Solely the CDR3 DNA is kept, with 39 bases framed from the first base. V is trimmed back by 6 bases and J by 3 bases, and the junction contains 3 bases that no gene match accounts for. This chain is built from TRBV5-1 and TRBJ2-7, and 10 bases in between align with TRBD1. This sequence was found in a woman between 40 and 55 years old in good health. The sequenced material came from PBMCs. The CDR3 region has the sequence CASTRTGGYEQYF. The sequenced DNA is TGCGCCAGCACCCGGACAGGGGGCTACGAGCAGTACTTC. The CDR3, completed at both ends by the reference TRBV5-1 and TRBJ2-7 genes, gives the full variable domain KAGVTQTPRYLIKTRGQQVTLSCSPISGHRSVSWYQQTPGQGLQFLFEYFSETQRNKGNFPGRFSGRQFSNSRSEMNVSTLELGDSALYLCASTRTGGYEQYFGPGTRLTVT.